The T cell receptor beta chain under discussion was sequenced for a study of blood T cell repertoires in COVID-19 (dated by TCRdb to about 2020). With regard to the full study: Samples from collaborators originated in the United States, Italy and Spain and spanned both the acute and convalescent phases of COVID-19. A de-identified subject ID, COVID-19 status, age in years and sex were almost always included in the sample metadata. HLA class I and class II types, where available, came from metadata supplied by the sample provider rather than from assay-based typing. The repertoires were released in a freely available public database intended as a resource for research on the immune response to SARS-CoV-2. The material from the prospective study consisted of cDNA or gDNA derived from T cells, B-cell-depleted T cells, or PBMCs. Subjects who had been exposed to COVID-19, were actively infected with it, or had recovered from it provided the deeply sampled blood TCRbeta repertoires that made up the dataset. Samples came from the ongoing ImmuneRACE study (first 160 participants) plus 1,254 subjects from 6 global collaborators.

A remark on this clone: The antigen this receptor binds is unknown. No per-base quality is available; no much larger clone lies one base away.

Results and caveats for the whole study, not just this receptor: The amount of clinical and demographic metadata varied by source and participant and was provided uncurated.

From the cysteine through the phenylalanine, the CDR3 covers 18 amino acids. Left in the record is the CDR3 DNA by itself, 54 bases read in frame from the first base. The germline V and J ends show losses of 5 bases and 3 bases respectively, and no gene match explains 7 bases of the junction. CDR1 and CDR2 (SGHNT, YENEEA) derive from the germline V gene. The immunoSEQ Assay, a bias-controlled multiplex PCR, was used to amplify TCRbeta CDR3 regions from genomic DNA. As for the original processing: Nucleated cell counts per sample were estimated from amplification of reference gene primers within the assay. To quantify the absolute abundance of each unique TCRbeta CDR3 rearrangement, sequence reads were collapsed and filtered. For each sample, productive Simpson clonality was calculated by taking the square root of Simpson's diversity index across productive rearrangements. Drawn from immuneACCESS, this table holds only the in-frame rearrangements with V and J called that TCRdb kept. Clones are partly lost; checked studies trace under half to an unresolved V gene and leave the rest unexplained. The V and J calls and the clone size are those of that table, but D and trimming were determined from the DNA. The sample profile shows 100,000 to 120,000 clones; 76% of them were found once. The top ten hold around 3.5% of the sample.

Whole blood was collected in K2EDTA tubes by collaborating institutions according to the institutions' own protocols. For TCRbeta analysis, collaborators shipped samples as frozen whole blood, isolated PBMCs, or DNA extracted from either of those sample types. The rearrangement combines TRBV11-3 with TRBJ2-1, with 16 bases in between that match TRBD2. The sequence was collected from a woman older than 75 with acute or convalescent COVID-19. Sequenced: peripheral blood. The DNA sequence follows: TGTGCCAGCAGCCGGGGACTAGCGGGAGGGGGTGGCTACAATGAGCAGTTCTTC. Translated, it reads CASSRGLAGGGGYNEQFF.